This T cell receptor beta chain stems from a study of T-cell reconstitution after alpha-beta-depleted transplantation in children. Findings and caveats of the study: Among T cells one year after transplant, newly produced cells accounted for most counts and diversity. Some patients owed their high day-60 TCRbeta diversity to surviving recipient T cells and thymic progenitors. Several hundred expanded graft clones reportedly gave rise to the alpha-beta T cells present about two months after transplant.

Unique molecular identifiers were incorporated during preparation of the TCRbeta library. In TCRdb, the PCR reads were re-called with MiXCR into one record per CDR3 protein. The data contain over 200,000 distinct CDR3 sequences, roughly a tenth of them singletons. This clonotype came up many times. Its specificity is not known. The CDR3 length is 15 residues. Trimming removed 1 base from V and 0 bases from J, with 10 bases in between. This clonotype was sampled from a child younger than two with acute myeloid leukemia, due to receive a stem cell transplant. Specimen: PBMCs, collected before TCRalphabeta/CD19-depleted stem cell transplant. J is TRBJ2-7 and V is TRBV12-3 or TRBV12-4; D unresolved. In DNA form, the CDR3 reads TGTGCCAGCAGTTTAGTCGCGGATCTCTCCTACGAGCAGTACTTC. This codes for CASSLVADLSYEQYF.